The sequence of this TCR beta chain was determined in a study of cytomegalovirus exposure and HLA in healthy donors. At the level of the study: Earlier results showed almost 120 million unique TCR beta sequences derived from about 179 million T cells. Drawn from HLA-typed donors, 80 million to 100 million unique TCRs were held in an early data release. General study findings and limits: Fewer than 200 TCR beta chains were listed as cytomegalovirus-associated.

As regards this clone: Its antigen is not identified.

Healthy bone marrow donors made up the cohort. With 60 Vbeta and 13 Jbeta primers, the PCR was carried out. The repertoire was sequenced with immunoSEQ multiplex PCR; TCRdb's copy has only in-frame clones and lacks some. The data hold some 110,000 clones, with 82% observed a single time. The sequenced sample was PBMCs. The sequence came from a man aged 45-65 years in good health and CMV-seronegative.

This CDR3 reads CASSSDSPPSWANVLTF. CDR3 coding DNA: TGTGCCAGCAGCTCAGACAGTCCACCTAGTTGGGCCAACGTCCTGACTTTC. The rearrangement links TRBV7-9 to TRBJ2-6, with a weak D call TRBD1 (5 bases). V was cut by 4 bases and J by 5 bases, with 18 bases left in between. CDR1 SEHNR and CDR2 FQNEAQ come from the germline V gene (reference sequence). The CDR3 spans 17 residues.